One sample yielded the 6 T cell receptor beta chains listed below, sequenced in a study of shared clonotypes between healthy human individuals. Sequenced by immunoSEQ multiplex PCR; TCRdb stores in-frame clones only, minus some. The sample includes about 660,000 clones, around 67% of them seen just once. Sequencing input: memory CD4+ T cells sorted from blood. As to subset: CD45RA-negative fraction. These receptor sequences come from a woman aged 25 to 39 in good health.

The chain couples TRBV4-1 to TRBJ2-1; D gene uncertain. Germline V lookup: CDR1 MGHRA, CDR2 YSYEKL. The length of the CDR3 is 11 residues. V lost 4 bases, J lost 5 bases, and 3 bases lay in between. This CDR3 reads CASSRNNEQFF. DNA for the CDR3: TGCGCCAGCAGCCGAAACAATGAGCAGTTCTTC.

This chain uses TRBV4-1 with TRBJ2-7; no definite D call. The CDR3 is 15 residues long. In germline, CDR1 is MGHRA, CDR2 YSYEKL. The V end was cut by 1 base, the J end by 2 bases, with 12 bases between. The CDR3 bases are TGCGCCAGCAGCCAAGGGCCAGGACCGACCTACGAGCAGTACTTC. It specifies CASSQGPGPTYEQYF.

The gene calls are TRBV6-1 and TRBJ2-2; D possibly corresponds to TRBD1 (6 bases). Germline V CDR1 and CDR2: MNHNS, SASEGT. Trimming stripped 4 bases from V and 5 bases from J, with 17 bases between. The CDR3 extends over 16 amino acids. CDR3 bases: TGTGCCAGCAGTGGGTACAGGGAAGGTAGAACCGGGGAGCTGTTTTTT. It translates to CASSGYREGRTGELFF.

This clone was observed a handful of times. The chain is built from TRBV23-1 and TRBJ2-4, with D unclear. TRBV23-1 is designated an ORF whose function remains uncertain. This CDR3 has 15 amino acids. Trimming took 4 bases from V and 8 from J, leaving 18 bases between them. The CDR3 loop is CASSRSPEGRYIQYF. The CDR3 DNA is TGCGCCAGCAGTCGCTCTCCGGAAGGGCGGTACATTCAGTACTTC.

The J gene is TRBJ2-4, the V gene TRBV7-9; TRBD1 might be the D (5 bases). Germline CDR1 is SEHNR and CDR2 is FQNEAQ (reference sequence). The germline V and J ends were trimmed by 7 bases and 3 bases, with 16 bases remaining between them. This CDR3 has 15 amino acids. The CDR3 DNA sequence: TGTGCCAGCACCAGTTCAAGGGGCGGCAAAAACATTCAGTACTTC. Translating gives CASTSSRGGKNIQYF. The variable domain in full, with the rest retrieved from reference TRBV7-9 and TRBJ2-4, is DTGVSQNPRHKITKRGQNVTFRCDPISEHNRLYWYRQTLGQGPEFLTYFQNEAQLEKSRLLSDRFSAERPKGSFSTLEIQRTEQGDSAMYLCASTSSRGGKNIQYFGAGTRLSVL.

The gene calls are TRBV18 and TRBJ2-2, with 7 bases aligning to TRBD1. This CDR3 has 14 residues. The J segment lost 5 bases and the V segment lost 4 bases, leaving 4 bases of the junction unmatched. The germline V gene encodes CDR1 KGHSH and CDR2 LQKENI. The CDR3 protein is CASSLGQTTGELFF. CDR3 in DNA: TGTGCCAGCTCACTGGGACAGACAACCGGGGAGCTGTTTTTT.